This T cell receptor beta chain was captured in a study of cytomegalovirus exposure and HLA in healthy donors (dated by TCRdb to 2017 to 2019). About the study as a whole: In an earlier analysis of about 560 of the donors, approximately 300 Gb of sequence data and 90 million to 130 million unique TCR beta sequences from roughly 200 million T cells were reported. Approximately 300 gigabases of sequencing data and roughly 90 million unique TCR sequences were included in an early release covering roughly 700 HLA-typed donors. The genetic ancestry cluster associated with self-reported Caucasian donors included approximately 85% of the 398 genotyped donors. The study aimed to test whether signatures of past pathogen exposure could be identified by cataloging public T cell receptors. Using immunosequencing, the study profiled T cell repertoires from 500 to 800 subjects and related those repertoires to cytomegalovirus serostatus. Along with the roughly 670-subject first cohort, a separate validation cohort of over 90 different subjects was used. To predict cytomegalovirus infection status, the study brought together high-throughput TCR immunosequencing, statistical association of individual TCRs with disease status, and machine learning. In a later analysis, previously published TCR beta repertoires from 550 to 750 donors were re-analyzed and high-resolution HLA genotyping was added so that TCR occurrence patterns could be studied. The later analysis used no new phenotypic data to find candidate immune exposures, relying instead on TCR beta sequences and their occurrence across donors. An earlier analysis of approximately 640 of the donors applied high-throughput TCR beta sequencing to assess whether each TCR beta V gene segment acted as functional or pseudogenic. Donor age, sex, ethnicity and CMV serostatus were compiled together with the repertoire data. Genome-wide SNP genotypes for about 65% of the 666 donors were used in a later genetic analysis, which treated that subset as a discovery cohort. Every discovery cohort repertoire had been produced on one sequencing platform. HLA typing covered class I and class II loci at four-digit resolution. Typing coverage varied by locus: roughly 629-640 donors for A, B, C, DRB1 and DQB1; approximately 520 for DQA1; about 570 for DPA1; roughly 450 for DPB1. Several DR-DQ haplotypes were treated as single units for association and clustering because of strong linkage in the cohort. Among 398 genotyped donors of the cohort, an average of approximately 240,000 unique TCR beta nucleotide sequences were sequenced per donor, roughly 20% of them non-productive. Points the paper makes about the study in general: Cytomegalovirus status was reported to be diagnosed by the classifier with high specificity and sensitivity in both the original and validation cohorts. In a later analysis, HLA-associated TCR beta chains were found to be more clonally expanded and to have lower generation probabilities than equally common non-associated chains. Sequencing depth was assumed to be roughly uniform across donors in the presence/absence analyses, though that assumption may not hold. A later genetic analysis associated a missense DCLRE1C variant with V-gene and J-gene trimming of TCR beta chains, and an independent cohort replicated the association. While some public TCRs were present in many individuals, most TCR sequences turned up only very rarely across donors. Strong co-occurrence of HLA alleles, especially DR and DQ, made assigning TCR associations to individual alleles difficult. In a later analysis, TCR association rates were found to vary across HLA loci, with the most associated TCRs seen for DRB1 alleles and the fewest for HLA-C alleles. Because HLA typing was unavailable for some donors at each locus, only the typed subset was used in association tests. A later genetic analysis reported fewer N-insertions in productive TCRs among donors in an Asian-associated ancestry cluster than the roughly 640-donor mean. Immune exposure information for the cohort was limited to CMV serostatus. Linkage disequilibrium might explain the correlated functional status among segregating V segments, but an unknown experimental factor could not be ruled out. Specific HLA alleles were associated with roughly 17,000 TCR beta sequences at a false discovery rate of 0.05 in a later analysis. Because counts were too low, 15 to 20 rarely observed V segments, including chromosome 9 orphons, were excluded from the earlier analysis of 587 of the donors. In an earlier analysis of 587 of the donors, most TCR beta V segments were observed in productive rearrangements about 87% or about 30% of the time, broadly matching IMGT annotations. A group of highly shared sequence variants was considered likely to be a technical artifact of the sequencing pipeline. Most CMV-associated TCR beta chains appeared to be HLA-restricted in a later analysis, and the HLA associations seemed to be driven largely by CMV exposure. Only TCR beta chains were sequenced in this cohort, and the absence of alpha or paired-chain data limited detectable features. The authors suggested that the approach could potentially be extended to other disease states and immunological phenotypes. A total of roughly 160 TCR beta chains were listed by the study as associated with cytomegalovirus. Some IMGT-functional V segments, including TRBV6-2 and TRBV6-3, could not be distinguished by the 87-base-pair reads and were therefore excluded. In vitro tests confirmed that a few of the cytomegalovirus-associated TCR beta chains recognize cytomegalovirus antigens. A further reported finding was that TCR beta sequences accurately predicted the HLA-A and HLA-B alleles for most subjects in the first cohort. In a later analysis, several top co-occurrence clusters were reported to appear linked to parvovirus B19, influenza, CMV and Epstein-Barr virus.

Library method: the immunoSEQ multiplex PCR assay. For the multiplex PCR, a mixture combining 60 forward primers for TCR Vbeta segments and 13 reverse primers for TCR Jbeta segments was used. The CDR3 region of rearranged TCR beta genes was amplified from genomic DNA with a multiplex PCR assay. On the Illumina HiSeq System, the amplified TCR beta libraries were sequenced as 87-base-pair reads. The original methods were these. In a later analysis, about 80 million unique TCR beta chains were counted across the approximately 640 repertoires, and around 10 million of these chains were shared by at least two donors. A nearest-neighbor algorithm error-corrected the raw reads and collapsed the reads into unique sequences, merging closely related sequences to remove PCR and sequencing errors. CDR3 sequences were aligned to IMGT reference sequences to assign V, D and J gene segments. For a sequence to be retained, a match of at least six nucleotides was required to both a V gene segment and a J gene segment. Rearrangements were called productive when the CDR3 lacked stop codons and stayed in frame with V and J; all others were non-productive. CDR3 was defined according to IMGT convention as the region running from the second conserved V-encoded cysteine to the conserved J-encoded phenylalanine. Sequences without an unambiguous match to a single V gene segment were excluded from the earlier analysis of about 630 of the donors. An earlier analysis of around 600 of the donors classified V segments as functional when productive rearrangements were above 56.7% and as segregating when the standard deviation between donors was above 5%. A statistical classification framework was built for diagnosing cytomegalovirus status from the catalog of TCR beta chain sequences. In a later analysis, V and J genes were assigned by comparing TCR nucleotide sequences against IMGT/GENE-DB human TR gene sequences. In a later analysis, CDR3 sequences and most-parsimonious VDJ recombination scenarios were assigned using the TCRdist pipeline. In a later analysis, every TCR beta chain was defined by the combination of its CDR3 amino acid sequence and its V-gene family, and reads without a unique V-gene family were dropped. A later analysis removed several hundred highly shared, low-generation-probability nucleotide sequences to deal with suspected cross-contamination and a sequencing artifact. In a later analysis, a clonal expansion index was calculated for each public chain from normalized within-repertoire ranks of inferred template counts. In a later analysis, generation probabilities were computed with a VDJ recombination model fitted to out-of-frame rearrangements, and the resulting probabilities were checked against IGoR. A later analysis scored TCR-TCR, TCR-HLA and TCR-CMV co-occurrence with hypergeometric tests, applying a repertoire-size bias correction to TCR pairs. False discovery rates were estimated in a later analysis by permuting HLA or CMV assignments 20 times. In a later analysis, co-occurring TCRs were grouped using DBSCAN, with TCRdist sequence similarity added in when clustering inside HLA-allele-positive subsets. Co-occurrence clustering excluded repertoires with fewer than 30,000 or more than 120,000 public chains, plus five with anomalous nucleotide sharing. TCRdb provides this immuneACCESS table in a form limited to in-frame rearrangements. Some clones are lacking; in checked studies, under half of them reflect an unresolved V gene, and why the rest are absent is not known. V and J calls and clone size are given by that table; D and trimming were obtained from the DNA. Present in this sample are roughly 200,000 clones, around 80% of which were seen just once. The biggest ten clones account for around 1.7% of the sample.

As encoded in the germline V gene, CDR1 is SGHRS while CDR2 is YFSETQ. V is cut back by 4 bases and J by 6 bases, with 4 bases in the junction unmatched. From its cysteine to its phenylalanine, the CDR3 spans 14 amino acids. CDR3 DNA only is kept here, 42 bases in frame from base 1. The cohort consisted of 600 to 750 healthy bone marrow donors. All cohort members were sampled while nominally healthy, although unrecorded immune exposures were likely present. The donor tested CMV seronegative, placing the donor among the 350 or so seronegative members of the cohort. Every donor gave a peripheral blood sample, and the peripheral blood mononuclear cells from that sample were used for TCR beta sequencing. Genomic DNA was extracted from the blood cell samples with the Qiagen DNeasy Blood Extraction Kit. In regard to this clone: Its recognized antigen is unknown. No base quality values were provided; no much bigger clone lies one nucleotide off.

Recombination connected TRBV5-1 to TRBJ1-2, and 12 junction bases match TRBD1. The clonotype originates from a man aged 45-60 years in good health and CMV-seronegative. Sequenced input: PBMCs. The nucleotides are TGCGCCAGCAGCCGGGACAGGGGGCTCCATGGCTACACCTTC. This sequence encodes CASSRDRGLHGYTF.